This T cell receptor (beta chain) derives from a study of blood T cells in healthy people across ages. Findings and limits, study-wide: Estimates based on one million T cells were treated as lower bounds. The percentage of naive T cells correlated strongly with TCR beta diversity.

A remark on this clonotype: Its cognate antigen is unknown.

The draw of peripheral blood yielded ten milliliters from each donor. The V end lost 4 bases, the J end lost 1 base, and 10 bases lay between the germline ends. Per germline, CDR1 KGHDR and CDR2 SFDVKD. This CDR3 comprises 16 residues. Alongside a J-beta primer mix, a sample-barcoded 5' primer served in a second PCR lasting about 7 to 12 cycles. At least 3 million CDR3-containing paired-end reads were obtained per sample. TCRdb fed the 5' RACE reads into MiXCR, producing one record per CDR3 protein. Counted here are under 1,000,000 distinct CDR3 sequences, about 47% occurring once; the ten biggest clones make up around a sixth.

The TCR originated in a man of 80 years or more in good health. The sequenced material came from blood. The gene calls are TRBV24-1 and TRBJ2-6; D assignment may be TRBD1 or TRBD2 (5 bases each). The CDR3 here is CATSDRDPSGANVLTF. The CDR3 nucleotides are TGTGCCACCAGTGACCGGGACCCGTCTGGGGCCAACGTCCTGACTTTC.